This entry is about one T cell receptor (beta chain). Its cognate antigen is unknown. The record originates from a study of cytomegalovirus exposure and HLA in healthy donors. Broader study findings: The classifier, whose performance was assessed in both the original and validation cohorts, reportedly diagnosed cytomegalovirus status with high specificity and sensitivity.

The study ran its PCR with 60 Vbeta and 13 Jbeta primers. Method: immunoSEQ multiplex PCR; TCRdb's copy keeps in-frame clones and lacks some. The sample consists of 150,000 to 200,000 clones, over 70% of them appearing once. Material: PBMCs. The sequence was collected from a woman aged 40 to 49 in good health and CMV-seropositive.

The CDR3 sequence: CASGGAELNTEAFF. CDR3 nucleotides: TGTGCCAGCGGGGGGGCAGAGCTGAACACTGAAGCTTTCTTT. The genes are TRBV5-5 and TRBJ1-1, with D tentatively TRBD1 (6 bases). The V and J ends lost 7 bases and 0 bases respectively, with 13 bases between them. CDR3 size: 14 residues. Germline CDR1 SGHKS, CDR2 YYEKEE (reference sequence).